This T cell receptor beta chain stems from a study of response to subunit inactivated influenza vaccine. On this clonotype: Its target is unknown.

TCRdb analysed the RT-PCR reads with MiXCR anew, one entry per CDR3 protein. The sample carries about 520,000 distinct CDR3 sequences, around 25% recorded once. The study, taken as a whole, reports: The study's authors posited that every seasonal influenza vaccination enlists few new T cells.

Trimming removed 0 bases from V and 1 base from J, with 10 bases in between. CDR3 length: 15 amino acids. CDR1 and CDR2 (germline): DFQATT, SNEGSKA (reference sequence). The V gene is TRBV20-1, the J gene TRBJ1-3; D perhaps matches TRBD1 (6 bases). This material consisted of CD4+ T cells sorted from PBMCs, taken 5 to 6 days after vaccination. This TCR came from a man in his fifties who received an inactivated influenza vaccine. CDR3 sequence: CSARDATGSGNTIYF. The DNA for the CDR3 is TGCAGTGCTAGAGATGCGACAGGATCTGGAAACACCATATATTTT.